This T cell receptor (beta chain) was observed in a study of T cell repertoires in cytomegalovirus infection. Background on the study: Matching HLA type and CMV infection were both indicated by public TCR beta signatures. Findings and caveats of the study: Totalled public TCR beta family frequency picked out people who carried CMV plus the relevant HLA. CMV-specific HLA-C-restricted TCR beta clonotypes dominated the ex vivo response.

Comment on this clonotype: Its antigen remains unidentified. The junction and the germline gene differ at one end; a read error may be behind it.

This CDR3 contains 14 residues. From germline, CDR1 is SGHVS and CDR2 FNYEAQ. TCRdb analysed the reads with MiXCR anew, one entry per CDR3 protein. Of roughly 800,000 distinct CDR3 sequences in the sample, about 27% were seen once. This clonotype was sampled from a human donor in good health (CMV status not recorded). Some clones in this sample may be carry-over from other donors' samples. The chain carries TRBV7-6 and TRBJ2-5; possibly TRBD1 for D (6 bases). The source was cultured CD8+ T cells from PBMCs, collected from culture after CMV antigen stimulation. CDR3 protein: CASSLGQTQETQYF. The CDR3 region has the DNA TGTGCTAGCAGCTTAGGACAGACCCAAGAGACCCAGTACTTC.